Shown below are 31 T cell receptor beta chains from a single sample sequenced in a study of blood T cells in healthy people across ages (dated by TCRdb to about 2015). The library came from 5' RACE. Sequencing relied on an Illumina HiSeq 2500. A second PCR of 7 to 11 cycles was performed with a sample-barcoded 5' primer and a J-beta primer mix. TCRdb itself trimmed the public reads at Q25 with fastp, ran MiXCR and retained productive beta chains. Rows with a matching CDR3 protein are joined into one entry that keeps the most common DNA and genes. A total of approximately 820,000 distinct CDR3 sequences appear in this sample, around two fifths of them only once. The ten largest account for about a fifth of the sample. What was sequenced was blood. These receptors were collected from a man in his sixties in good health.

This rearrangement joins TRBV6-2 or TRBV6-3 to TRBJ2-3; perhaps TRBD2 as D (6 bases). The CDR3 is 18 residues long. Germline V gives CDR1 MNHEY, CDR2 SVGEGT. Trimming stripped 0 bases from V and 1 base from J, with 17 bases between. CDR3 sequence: CASSYSNFGGTGTDTQYF. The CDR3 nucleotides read TGTGCCAGCAGTTACTCGAATTTTGGCGGGACGGGCACAGATACGCAGTATTTT.

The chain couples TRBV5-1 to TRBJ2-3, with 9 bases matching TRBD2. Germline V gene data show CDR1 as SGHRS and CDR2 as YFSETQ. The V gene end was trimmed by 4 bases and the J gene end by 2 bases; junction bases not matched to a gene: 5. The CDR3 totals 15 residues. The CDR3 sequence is CASSPSGAHTDTQYF. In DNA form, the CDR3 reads TGCGCCAGCAGCCCTAGCGGGGCCCACACAGATACGCAGTATTTT.

CDR3 sequence reads: CSVPSGLSYEQYF. In DNA, the CDR3 is TGCAGCGTTCCTTCGGGGCTCTCCTACGAGCAGTACTTC. V and J are TRBV29-1 and TRBJ2-7; either TRBD1 or TRBD2 may fit D (5 bases each). V was pared by 5 bases and J by 0 bases, with 11 bases between. The CDR3 is 13 residues long. From germline, CDR1 is SQVTM and CDR2 ANQGSEA.

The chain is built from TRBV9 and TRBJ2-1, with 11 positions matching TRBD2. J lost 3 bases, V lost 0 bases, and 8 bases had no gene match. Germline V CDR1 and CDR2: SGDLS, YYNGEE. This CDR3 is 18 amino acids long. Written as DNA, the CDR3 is TGTGCCAGCAGCGTAGTAGGCCTAGCGGGGGGCTTCTACAATGAGCAGTTCTTC. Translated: CASSVVGLAGGFYNEQFF.

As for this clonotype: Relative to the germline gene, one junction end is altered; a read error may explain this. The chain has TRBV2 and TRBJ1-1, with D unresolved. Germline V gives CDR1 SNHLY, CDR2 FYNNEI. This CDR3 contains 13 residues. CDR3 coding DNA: TGTGCCGGCAGTGAAGCGCTTCTTGGTGAAGCTTTCTTT. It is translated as CAGSEALLGEAFF.

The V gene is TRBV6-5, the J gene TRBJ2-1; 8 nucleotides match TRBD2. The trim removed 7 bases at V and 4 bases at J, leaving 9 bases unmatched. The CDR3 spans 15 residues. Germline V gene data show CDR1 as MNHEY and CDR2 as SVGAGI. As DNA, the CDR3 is TGTGCCAGCACCCTTCGATCTAGCGGGTACAATGAGCAGTTCTTC. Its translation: CASTLRSSGYNEQFF.

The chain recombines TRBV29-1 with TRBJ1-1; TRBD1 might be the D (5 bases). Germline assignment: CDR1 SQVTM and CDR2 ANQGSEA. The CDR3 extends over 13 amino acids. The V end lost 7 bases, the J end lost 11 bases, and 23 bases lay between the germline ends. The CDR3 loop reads CSGEGHRNEEAFF. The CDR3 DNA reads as TGCAGCGGTGAGGGGCACAGGAACGAGGAGGCTTTCTTT.

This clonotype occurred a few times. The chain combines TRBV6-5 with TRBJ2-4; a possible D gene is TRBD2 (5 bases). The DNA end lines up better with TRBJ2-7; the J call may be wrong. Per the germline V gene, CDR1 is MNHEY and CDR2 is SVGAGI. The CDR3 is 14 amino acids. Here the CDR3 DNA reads TGTGCCAGCAGTTACGTGAAGGAGCGGAGCGAGCAGTACTTC. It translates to CASSYVKERSEQYF.

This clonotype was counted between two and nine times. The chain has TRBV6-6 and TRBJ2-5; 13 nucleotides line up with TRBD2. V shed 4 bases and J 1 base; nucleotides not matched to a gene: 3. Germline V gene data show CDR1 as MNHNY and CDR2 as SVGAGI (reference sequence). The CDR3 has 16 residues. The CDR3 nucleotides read TGTGCCAGCAGTTCGGGACTAGCGGGGATCCAAGAGACCCAGTACTTC. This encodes CASSSGLAGIQETQYF.

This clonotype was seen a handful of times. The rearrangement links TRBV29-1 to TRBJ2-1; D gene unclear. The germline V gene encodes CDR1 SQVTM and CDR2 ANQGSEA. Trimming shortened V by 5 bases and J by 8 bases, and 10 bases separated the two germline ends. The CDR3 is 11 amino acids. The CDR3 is CSVPVDYEQFF. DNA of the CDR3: TGCAGCGTTCCCGTAGACTATGAGCAGTTCTTC.

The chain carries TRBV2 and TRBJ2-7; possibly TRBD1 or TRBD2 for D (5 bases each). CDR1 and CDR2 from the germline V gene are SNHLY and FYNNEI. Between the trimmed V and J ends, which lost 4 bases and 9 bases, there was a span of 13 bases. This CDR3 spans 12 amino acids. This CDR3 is CASSAGREMQYF. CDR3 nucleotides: TGTGCCAGCAGTGCGGGGCGCGAAATGCAGTACTTC.

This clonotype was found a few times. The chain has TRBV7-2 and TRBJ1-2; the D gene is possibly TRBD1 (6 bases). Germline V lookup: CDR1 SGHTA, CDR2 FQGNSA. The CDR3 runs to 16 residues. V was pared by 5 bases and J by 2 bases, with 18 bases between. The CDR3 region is CASSPGHRANNYGYTF. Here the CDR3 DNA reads TGTGCCAGCAGCCCAGGTCACAGGGCCAACAACTATGGCTACACCTTC.

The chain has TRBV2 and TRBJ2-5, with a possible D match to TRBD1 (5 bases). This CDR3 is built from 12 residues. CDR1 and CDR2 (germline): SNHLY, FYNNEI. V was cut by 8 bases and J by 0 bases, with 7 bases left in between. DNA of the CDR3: TGTGCCAGCGACAGCGACCAAGAGACCCAGTACTTC. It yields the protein CASDSDQETQYF.

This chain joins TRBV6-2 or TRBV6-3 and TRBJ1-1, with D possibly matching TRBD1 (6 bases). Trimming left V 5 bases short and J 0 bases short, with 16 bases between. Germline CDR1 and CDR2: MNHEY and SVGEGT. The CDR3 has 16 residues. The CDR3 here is CASSPEPWTVNTEAFF. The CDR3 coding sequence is TGTGCCAGCAGTCCCGAGCCTTGGACAGTGAACACTGAAGCTTTCTTT.

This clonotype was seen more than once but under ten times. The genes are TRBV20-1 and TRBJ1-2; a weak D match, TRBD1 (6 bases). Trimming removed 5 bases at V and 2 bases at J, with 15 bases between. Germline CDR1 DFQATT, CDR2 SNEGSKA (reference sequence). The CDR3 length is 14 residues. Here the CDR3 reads CSAVAQGWNYGYTF. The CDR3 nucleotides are TGCAGTGCTGTAGCCCAGGGGTGGAACTATGGCTACACCTTC.

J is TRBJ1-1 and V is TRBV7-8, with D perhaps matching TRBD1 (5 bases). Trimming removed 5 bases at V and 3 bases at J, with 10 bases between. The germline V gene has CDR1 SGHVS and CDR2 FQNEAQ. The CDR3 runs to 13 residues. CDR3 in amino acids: CASSTTGYTEAFF. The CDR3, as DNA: TGTGCCAGCAGCACCACAGGTTACACTGAAGCTTTCTTT.

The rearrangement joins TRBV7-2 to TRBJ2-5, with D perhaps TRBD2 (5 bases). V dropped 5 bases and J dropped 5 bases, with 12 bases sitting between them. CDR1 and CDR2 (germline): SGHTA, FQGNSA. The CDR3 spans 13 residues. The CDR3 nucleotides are TGTGCCAGCAGCGATACTAGTTTCGAGACCCAGTACTTC. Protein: CASSDTSFETQYF.

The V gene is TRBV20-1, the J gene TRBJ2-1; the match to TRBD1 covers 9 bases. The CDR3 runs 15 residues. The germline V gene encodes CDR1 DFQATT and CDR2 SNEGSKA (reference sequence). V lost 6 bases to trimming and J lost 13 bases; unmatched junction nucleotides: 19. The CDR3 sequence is CSAPKTGGGGETQFF. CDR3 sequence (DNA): TGCAGTGCGCCTAAGACAGGGGGGGGCGGAGAGACCCAGTTCTTC.

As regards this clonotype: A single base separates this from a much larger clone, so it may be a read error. CDR3 bases: TGCAGTGCCTTCCTTGGGACAGGGTATTATCAAGGCCACACCTTC. Amino acids: CSAFLGTGYYQGHTF. J is TRBJ1-2 and V is TRBV20-1; 9 bases agree with TRBD1. J was trimmed by 12 bases and V by 6 bases; bases with no gene match: 20. This CDR3 spans 15 amino acids. CDR1 and CDR2 (germline): DFQATT, SNEGSKA (reference sequence).

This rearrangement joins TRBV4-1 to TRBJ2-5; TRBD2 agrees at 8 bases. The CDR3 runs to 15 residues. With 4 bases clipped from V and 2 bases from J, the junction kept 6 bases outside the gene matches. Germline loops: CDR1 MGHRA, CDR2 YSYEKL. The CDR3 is CASSPLAGRQETQYF. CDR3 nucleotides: TGCGCCAGCAGCCCCTTAGCGGGGCGGCAAGAGACCCAGTACTTC.

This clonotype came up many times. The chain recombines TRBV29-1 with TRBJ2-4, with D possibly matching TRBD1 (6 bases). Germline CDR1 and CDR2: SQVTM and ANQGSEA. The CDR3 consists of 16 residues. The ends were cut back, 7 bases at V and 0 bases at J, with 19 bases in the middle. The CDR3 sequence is CSALGRTDIAKNIQYF. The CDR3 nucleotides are TGCAGCGCCCTGGGTCGGACAGATATAGCCAAAAACATTCAGTACTTC.

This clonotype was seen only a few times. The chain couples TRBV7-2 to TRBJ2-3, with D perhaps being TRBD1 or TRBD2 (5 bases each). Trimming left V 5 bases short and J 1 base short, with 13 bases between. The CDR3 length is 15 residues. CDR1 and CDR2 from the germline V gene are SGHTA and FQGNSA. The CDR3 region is CASSPEGRGTDTQYF. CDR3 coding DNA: TGTGCCAGCAGCCCCGAGGGACGAGGCACAGATACGCAGTATTTT.

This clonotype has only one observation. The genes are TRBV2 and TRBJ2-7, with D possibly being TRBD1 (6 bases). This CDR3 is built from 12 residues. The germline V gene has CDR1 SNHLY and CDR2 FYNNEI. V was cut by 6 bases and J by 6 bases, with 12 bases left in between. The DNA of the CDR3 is TGTGCCAGCAGGAACCGACAGGTCGAGCAGTACTTC. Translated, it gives CASRNRQVEQYF.

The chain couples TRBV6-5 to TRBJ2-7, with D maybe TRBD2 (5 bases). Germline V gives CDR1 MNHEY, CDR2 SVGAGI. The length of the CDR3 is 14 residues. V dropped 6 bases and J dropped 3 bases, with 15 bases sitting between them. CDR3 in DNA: TGTGCCAGCAGAACGACCTCCCGGGGCTACGAGCAGTACTTC. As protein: CASRTTSRGYEQYF.

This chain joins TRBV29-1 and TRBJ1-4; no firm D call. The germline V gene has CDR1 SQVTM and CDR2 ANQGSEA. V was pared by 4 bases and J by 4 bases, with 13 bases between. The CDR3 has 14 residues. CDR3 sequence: CSVVVGLNNEKLFF. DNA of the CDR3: TGCAGCGTTGTCGTAGGACTGAATAATGAAAAACTGTTTTTT.

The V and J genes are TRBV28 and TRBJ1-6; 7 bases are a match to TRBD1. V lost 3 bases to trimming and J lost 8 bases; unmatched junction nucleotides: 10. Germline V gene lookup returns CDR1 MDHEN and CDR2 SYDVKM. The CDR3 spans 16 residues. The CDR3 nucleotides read TGTGCCAGCAGTTTTCAGGGGGAGGGTCGTTATTCACCCCTCCACTTT. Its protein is CASSFQGEGRYSPLHF.

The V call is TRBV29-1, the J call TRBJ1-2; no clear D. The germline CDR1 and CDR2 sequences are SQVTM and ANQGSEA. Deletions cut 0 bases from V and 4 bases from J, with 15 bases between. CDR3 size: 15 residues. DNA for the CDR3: TGCAGCGTTGAAGATCTGGGAAGGGAATTCTATGGCTACACCTTC. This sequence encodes CSVEDLGREFYGYTF.

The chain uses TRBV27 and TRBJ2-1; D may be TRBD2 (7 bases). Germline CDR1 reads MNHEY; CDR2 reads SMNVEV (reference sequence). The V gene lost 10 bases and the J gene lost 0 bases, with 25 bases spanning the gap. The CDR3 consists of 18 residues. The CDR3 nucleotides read TGTGCCACTTACTTTGAGGGGGGGGTATCTCTCTCCTACAATGAGCAGTTCTTC. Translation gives CATYFEGGVSLSYNEQFF.

CDR3 protein: CASSRLVGTDTQYF. For the CDR3, the DNA is TGTGCCAGCAGCCGACTAGTAGGGACAGATACGCAGTATTTT. V gene TRBV5-4 combines with J gene TRBJ2-3; D perhaps matches TRBD2 (6 bases). Germline V lookup: CDR1 SGHNT, CDR2 YYREEE (reference sequence). This CDR3 contains 14 residues. V was trimmed by 4 bases and J by 3 bases, leaving 12 bases between them.

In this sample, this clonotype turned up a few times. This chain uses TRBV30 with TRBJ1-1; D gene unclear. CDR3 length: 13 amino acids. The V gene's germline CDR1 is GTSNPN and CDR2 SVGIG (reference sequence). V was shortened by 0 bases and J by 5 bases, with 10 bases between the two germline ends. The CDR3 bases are TGTGCCTGGAGTGTAAACAGAGGGACTGAAGCTTTCTTT. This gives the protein CAWSVNRGTEAFF.

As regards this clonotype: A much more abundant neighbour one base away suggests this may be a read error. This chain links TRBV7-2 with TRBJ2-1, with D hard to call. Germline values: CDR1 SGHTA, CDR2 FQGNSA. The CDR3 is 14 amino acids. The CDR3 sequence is CASSLDGAYNGQFF. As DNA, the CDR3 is TGTGCCAGCAGCTTAGACGGCGCCTACAATGGGCAGTTCTTC. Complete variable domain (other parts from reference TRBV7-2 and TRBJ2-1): GAGVSQSPSNKVTEKGKDVELRCDPISGHTALYWYRQSLGQGLEFLIYFQGNSAPDKSGLPSDRFSAERTGGSVSTLTIQRTQQEDSAVYLCASSLDGAYNGQFFGPGTRLTVL.